Following are 25 T cell receptor beta chains from one sample sequenced in a study of blood T cell repertoires in COVID-19. Generated by immunoSEQ multiplex PCR, the TCRdb table keeps only in-frame clones and is missing some. The table lists some 160,000 clones, 79% of them singletons. The sequenced sample consisted of PBMCs or T cells enriched from blood (not recorded which). The receptors come from a woman aged 70-85 years in a cohort exposed to, infected with or recovered from COVID-19 (not recorded which).

The rearrangement links TRBV19 to TRBJ2-7, with a possible D match to TRBD1 (6 bases). The CDR3 consists of 14 residues. The V and J ends lost 6 bases and 6 bases respectively, with 18 bases between them. Germline CDR1 and CDR2: LNHDA and SQIVND (reference sequence). CDR3 coding DNA: TGTGCCAGTAGGAAGGGACACTCTGCATCCGAGCAGTACTTC. Protein: CASRKGHSASEQYF.

This clone has just a few counts. The rearrangement uses TRBV11-3 and TRBJ2-2; weak D call: TRBD1 (6 bases). CDR3 size: 19 residues. The germline V gene encodes CDR1 SGHNT and CDR2 YENEEA. The V end was cut by 2 bases, the J end by 5 bases, with 24 bases between. As DNA, the CDR3 is TGTGCCAGCAGCTTAAGAGACAGGCTGTGGTGGTCGGGGACCGGGGAGCTGTTTTTT. This codes for CASSLRDRLWWSGTGELFF. The complete variable domain, with remaining parts taken from reference TRBV11-3 and TRBJ2-2, reads EAGVVQSPRYKIIEKKQPVAFWCNPISGHNTLYWYLQNLGQGPELLIRYENEEAVDDSQLPKDRFSAERLKGVDSTLKIQPAELGDSAVYLCASSLRDRLWWSGTGELFFGEGSRLTVL.

The rearrangement links TRBV20-1 to TRBJ1-3; D remains unclear. Germline CDR1 and CDR2: DFQATT and SNEGSKA (reference sequence). The CDR3 has 12 residues. Deletions cut 3 bases from V and 3 bases from J, with 6 bases between. CDR3 residues: CSASSGGNTIYF. The CDR3 nucleotides are TGCAGTGCTAGTTCGGGTGGAAACACCATATATTTT.

This chain uses TRBV27 with TRBJ2-7, with 14 nucleotides matching TRBD2. Losses at the gene ends were 5 bases for V and 6 bases for J; bases not matched to a gene: 12. Germline CDR1 reads MNHEY; CDR2 reads SMNVEV (reference sequence). The CDR3 covers 17 residues. The DNA for the CDR3 is TGTGCCAGCAGTCCGGGACTAGCGGGAGCCAGCCAGGTCGAGCAGTACTTC. It encodes CASSPGLAGASQVEQYF.

J is TRBJ2-2 and V is TRBV7-9; possible D gene TRBD1, 6 bases. The germline gives CDR1 SEHNR, CDR2 FQNEAQ (reference sequence). This CDR3 region has 15 residues. The germline V and J ends were trimmed by 5 bases and 1 base, with 11 bases remaining between them. DNA for the CDR3: TGTGCCAGCAGCAAATTACAGGGGAACACCGGGGAGCTGTTTTTT. As protein: CASSKLQGNTGELFF. The entire variable domain, with the rest obtained from reference TRBV7-9 and TRBJ2-2, is as follows: DTGVSQNPRHKITKRGQNVTFRCDPISEHNRLYWYRQTLGQGPEFLTYFQNEAQLEKSRLLSDRFSAERPKGSFSTLEIQRTEQGDSAMYLCASSKLQGNTGELFFGEGSRLTVL.

Comments on this clone: The same CDR3 can be traced to other DNA sequences in this sample. The chain combines TRBV28 with TRBJ1-1; 9 positions match TRBD1. This CDR3 spans 12 amino acids. Germline V gene lookup returns CDR1 MDHEN and CDR2 SYDVKM. V lost 6 bases and J lost 4; bases outside the gene matches: 0. The CDR3 nucleotides are TGTGCCAGCAGGACAGGGGGCACTGAAGCTTTCTTT. Translated: CASRTGGTEAFF.

V is TRBV10-3 and J is TRBJ2-5; the D gene is possibly TRBD1 (6 bases). The CDR3 extends over 13 amino acids. The germline V and J ends were trimmed by 10 bases and 4 bases, with 16 bases remaining between them. The germline V gene has CDR1 ENHRY and CDR2 SYGVKD. The CDR3 sequence is CATPRTVGETQYF. The CDR3 DNA follows: TGTGCCACCCCGAGGACAGTAGGAGAGACCCAGTACTTC.

CDR3 sequence reads: CASSSSSGANVLTF. The DNA of the CDR3 is TGTGCCAGCAGTAGTAGCTCTGGGGCCAACGTCCTGACTTTC. The V and J genes are TRBV28 and TRBJ2-6; D ambiguous. With 5 bases removed from V and 0 bases from J, the gap between germline ends came to 5 bases. This CDR3 comprises 14 residues. Per the germline V gene, CDR1 is MDHEN and CDR2 is SYDVKM.

The chain is built from TRBV28 and TRBJ2-1; 10 positions match TRBD2. The CDR3 extends over 15 amino acids. Germline CDR1 MDHEN, CDR2 SYDVKM. V shed 7 bases, J shed 8 bases, and the junction held 11 bases outside the gene matches. The CDR3 here is CASNIPGLAKDEQFF. DNA of the CDR3: TGTGCCAGCAACATACCGGGACTAGCGAAGGATGAGCAGTTCTTC.

The J gene is TRBJ1-4, the V gene TRBV2; TRBD1 might be the D (6 bases). Trimming removed 7 bases at V and 8 bases at J, with 11 bases between. The CDR3 totals 12 residues. Germline values: CDR1 SNHLY, CDR2 FYNNEI. The CDR3 sequence is CASTGEGEKLFF. The CDR3 nucleotides are TGTGCCAGCACAGGGGAGGGCGAAAAACTGTTTTTT.

The V and J genes are TRBV5-4 and TRBJ2-7, with a tentative D call TRBD1 (5 bases). From germline, CDR1 is SGHNT and CDR2 YYREEE (reference sequence). This CDR3 region has 14 residues. Trimming stripped 4 bases from V and 4 bases from J, with 15 bases between. The CDR3 loop is CASSPGTGKYEQYF. CDR3 in DNA: TGTGCCAGCAGCCCCGGTACAGGAAAATACGAGCAGTACTTC.

The chain joins TRBV5-1 to TRBJ2-7; 9 bases fit TRBD1. The CDR3 contains 14 residues. Germline CDR1 is SGHRS and CDR2 is YFSETQ. J was trimmed by 4 bases and V by 4 bases; bases with no gene match: 6. CDR3 nucleotides: TGCGCCAGCAGCGCAACAGGGGGCAGTTACGAGCAGTACTTC. It yields the protein CASSATGGSYEQYF.

This sequence joins TRBV7-6 and TRBJ1-6, with TRBD1 as a possible D gene (6 bases). V lost 2 bases and J 9 bases, leaving 14 bases between the germline ends. The CDR3 contains 15 residues. CDR1 and CDR2 from the germline V gene are SGHVS and FNYEAQ. In nucleotides, the CDR3 is TGTGCCAGCAGCTTAACGACAGGAGGAGGTTCACCCCTCCACTTT. This codes for CASSLTTGGGSPLHF.

The chain combines TRBV5-1 with TRBJ1-2; D may be TRBD1 (5 bases). Trimming took off 4 bases at V and 3 bases at J, with 19 bases between the two ends. There are 16 residues in the CDR3. Per the germline V gene, CDR1 is SGHRS and CDR2 is YFSETQ. CDR3 region: CASSPEIGASYYGYTF. The CDR3 DNA sequence: TGCGCCAGCAGCCCCGAAATTGGGGCCTCTTACTATGGCTACACCTTC.

This clone was picked up a small number of times. The chain recombines TRBV19 with TRBJ1-4; 9 bases are shared with TRBD1. V trimming: 5 bases; J trimming: 8 bases; junction bases outside the gene matches: 3. CDR1 is LNHDA, CDR2 SQIVND, per germline (reference sequence). The CDR3 runs 13 residues. In nucleotides, the CDR3 is TGTGCCAGTAGTCGGACAGGGGCCGAAAAACTGTTTTTT. Its protein is CASSRTGAEKLFF.

V is TRBV5-1 and J is TRBJ1-4; the D is unclear. CDR1 and CDR2 from the germline V gene are SGHRS and YFSETQ. V lost 4 bases, J lost 3 bases, and 10 bases lay in between. The CDR3 has 14 amino acids. The CDR3 DNA reads TGCGCCAGCAGCCCATCCAGGTCTAATGAAAAACTGTTTTTT. Protein product: CASSPSRSNEKLFF. The full variable domain, completed using reference TRBV5-1 and TRBJ1-4, is KAGVTQTPRYLIKTRGQQVTLSCSPISGHRSVSWYQQTPGQGLQFLFEYFSETQRNKGNFPGRFSGRQFSNSRSEMNVSTLELGDSALYLCASSPSRSNEKLFFGSGTQLSVL.

This chain connects TRBV11-2 to TRBJ2-1; TRBD2 might be the D (7 bases). The CDR3 spans 17 residues. Deletions cut 1 base from V and 7 bases from J, with 20 bases between. From germline, CDR1 is SGHAT and CDR2 FQNNGV. CDR3 sequence: CASSLGSRGRAGNEQFF. The CDR3 DNA reads as TGTGCCAGCAGCTTAGGGTCTAGGGGGAGGGCAGGTAATGAGCAGTTCTTC. The whole variable domain, filled in from reference TRBV11-2 and TRBJ2-1, reads EAGVAQSPRYKIIEKRQSVAFWCNPISGHATLYWYQQILGQGPKLLIQFQNNGVVDDSQLPKDRFSAERLKGVDSTLKIQPAKLEDSAVYLCASSLGSRGRAGNEQFFGPGTRLTVL.

J is TRBJ2-2 and V is TRBV5-1; 8 positions agree with TRBD1. After removal of 4 bases from V and 4 bases from J, the junction contained 12 bases not matched to a gene. CDR1 SGHRS and CDR2 YFSETQ come from the germline V gene. This CDR3 is built from 17 residues. The CDR3 DNA reads as TGCGCCAGCAGCGCGGACCAGGGGGCGGCGATCACCGGGGAGCTGTTTTTT. Protein sequence: CASSADQGAAITGELFF.

The gene calls are TRBV19 and TRBJ1-2, with D possibly being TRBD1 (6 bases). Germline V gene data show CDR1 as LNHDA and CDR2 as SQIVND (reference sequence). V was clipped by 7 bases and J by 0 bases, with 21 bases between them. The length of the CDR3 is 17 residues. CDR3 amino acids: CASTSRSNRVANYGYTF. Here the CDR3 DNA reads TGTGCCAGTACGTCGCGGAGCAACAGGGTAGCTAACTATGGCTACACCTTC.

The chain uses TRBV7-2 and TRBJ2-7, with a possible D match to TRBD2 (6 bases). This CDR3 spans 16 amino acids. Germline lookup yields CDR1 SGHTA and CDR2 FQGNSA. With 2 bases removed from V and 7 bases from J, the gap between germline ends came to 21 bases. The CDR3 region is CASSLYWGVETREQYF. The CDR3, as DNA: TGTGCCAGCAGCTTATATTGGGGGGTAGAAACTCGGGAGCAGTACTTC.

The chain joins TRBV25-1 to TRBJ2-7, with a weak D call TRBD2 (6 bases). Trimming pared 0 bases from V and 10 bases from J, leaving 13 bases between. The CDR3 consists of 13 residues. Germline-derived CDR1 and CDR2 are MGHDK and SYGVNS. In DNA, the CDR3 is TGTGCCAGCAGTGAATACGAGGGACTCCAACAGTACTTC. Amino acids: CASSEYEGLQQYF.

The V gene is TRBV19, the J gene TRBJ1-1; no firm D call. The CDR3 contains 16 residues. The V and J ends lost 10 bases and 0 bases respectively, with 21 bases between them. Germline V gene sequence: CDR1 LNHDA, CDR2 SQIVND (reference sequence). The CDR3 sequence is CATRRGLFDLNTEAFF. CDR3 nucleotide sequence: TGTGCCACTCGGCGGGGTTTATTCGACTTGAACACTGAAGCTTTCTTT.

The chain uses TRBV28 and TRBJ2-7, with 9 bases aligning to TRBD1. J was trimmed by 2 bases and V by 6 bases; bases with no gene match: 8. The germline V gene has CDR1 MDHEN and CDR2 SYDVKM. The CDR3 runs 15 residues. Here the CDR3 DNA reads TGTGCCAGCAGGTACAGACAGGGGGGAACCTACGAGCAGTACTTC. Translating gives CASRYRQGGTYEQYF. Combining the CDR3 with reference TRBV28 and TRBJ2-7 gives the whole variable domain DVKVTQSSRYLVKRTGEKVFLECVQDMDHENMFWYRQDPGLGLRLIYFSYDVKMKEKGDIPEGYSVSREKKERFSLILESASTNQTSMYLCASRYRQGGTYEQYFGPGTRLTVT.

V gene TRBV5-5 combines with J gene TRBJ1-1, with D maybe TRBD1 (6 bases). Between the trimmed V and J ends, which lost 4 bases and 4 bases, there was a span of 20 bases. CDR1 is SGHKS and CDR2 is YYEKEE in the germline V gene (reference sequence). The CDR3 covers 16 residues. DNA of the CDR3: TGTGCCAGCAGCGAAAGACAGGCGCCTGTTGGCACTGAAGCTTTCTTT. It specifies CASSERQAPVGTEAFF.

This clone has a single count. In DNA form, the CDR3 reads TGCAGTGCTAGTAGCATGGGGGGGAGGGCCCATGAGCAGTTCTTC. Amino acid sequence: CSASSMGGRAHEQFF. This chain uses TRBV20-1 with TRBJ2-1, with 7 nucleotides matching TRBD2. Per the germline V gene, CDR1 is DFQATT and CDR2 is SNEGSKA (reference sequence). The CDR3 sequence is 15 residues long. Losses at the gene ends were 3 bases for V and 8 bases for J; bases not matched to a gene: 13.